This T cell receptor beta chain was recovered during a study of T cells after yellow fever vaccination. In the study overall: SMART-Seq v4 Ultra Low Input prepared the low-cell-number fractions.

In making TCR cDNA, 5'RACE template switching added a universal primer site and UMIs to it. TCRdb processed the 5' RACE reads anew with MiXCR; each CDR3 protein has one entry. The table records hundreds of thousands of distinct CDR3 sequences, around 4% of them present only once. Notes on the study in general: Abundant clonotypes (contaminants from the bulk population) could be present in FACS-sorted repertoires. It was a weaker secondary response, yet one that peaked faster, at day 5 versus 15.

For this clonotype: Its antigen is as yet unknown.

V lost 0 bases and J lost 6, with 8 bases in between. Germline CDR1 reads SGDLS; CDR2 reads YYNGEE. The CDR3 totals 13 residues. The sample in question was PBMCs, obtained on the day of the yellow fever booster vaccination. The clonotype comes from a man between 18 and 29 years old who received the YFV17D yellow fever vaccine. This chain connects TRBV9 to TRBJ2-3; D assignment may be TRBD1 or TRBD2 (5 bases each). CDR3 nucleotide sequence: TGTGCCAGCAGCGTAGTGGGACGCGATACGCAGTATTTT. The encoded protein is CASSVVGRDTQYF.